Shown below are 10 T cell receptor beta chains from a single sample sequenced in a study of T cell repertoires in cytomegalovirus infection. TCRdb passed the reads through MiXCR, listing each CDR3 protein once. The top ten clones hold approximately 14% of a sample with fewer than 900,000 distinct CDR3 sequences, 25% to 35% of them seen once. The antigens for these receptors are not known. The input for sequencing was cultured CD8+ T cells from PBMCs, taken from culture after CMV antigen stimulation. The receptors derive from a human donor in good health (CMV status not recorded). Some clones in this sample may be carry-over from other donors' samples.

Only a few counts were recorded for this clonotype. CDR3 sequence reads: CASSLAPAGYQETQYF. CDR3 bases: TGTGCCAGCAGTTTAGCCCCAGCGGGGTATCAAGAGACCCAGTACTTC. The chain employs TRBV12-3 or TRBV12-4 and TRBJ2-5; 7 bases line up with TRBD2. Losses at the gene ends were 0 bases for V and 2 bases for J; bases not matched to a gene: 6. CDR3 length: 16 residues.

The chain employs TRBV6-5 and TRBJ2-1, with D possibly TRBD2 on 5 matching bases. The length of the CDR3 is 14 residues. Trimming pared 2 bases from V and 5 bases from J, leaving 10 bases between. Germline assignment: CDR1 MNHEY and CDR2 SVGAGI. The CDR3 here is CASSYEGTNNEQFF. CDR3 in DNA: TGTGCCAGCAGTTACGAGGGAACCAACAATGAGCAGTTCTTC.

This clonotype was seen a few times. CDR3 DNA sequence: TGCAGTGCTAGACCTACAGATTCCTACGAGCAGTACGTC. It encodes CSARPTDSYEQYV. The chain uses TRBV20-1 and TRBJ2-7; D is ambiguous. The CDR3 loop spans 13 amino acids. The germline gives CDR1 DFQATT, CDR2 SNEGSKA (reference sequence). Trimming left V 2 bases short and J 1 base short, with 9 bases between.

This rearrangement joins TRBV6-5 to TRBJ2-1, with D possibly matching TRBD2 (6 bases). V was cut by 8 bases and J by 4 bases, with 18 bases left in between. The CDR3 loop spans 15 amino acids. Germline loops: CDR1 MNHEY, CDR2 SVGAGI. The CDR3 coding sequence is TGTGCCAGCTCCCACGGAGGGGTCACGTACAATGAGCAGTTCTTC. Its translation is CASSHGGVTYNEQFF.

This chain joins TRBV4-3 and TRBJ1-1, with D maybe TRBD1 (5 bases). The CDR3 has 14 residues. CDR1 and CDR2 from the germline V gene are LGHNA and YSLEER. The V end lost 1 base, the J end lost 6 bases, and 12 bases lay between the germline ends. The CDR3 reads CASSQAPGTPEAFF. The CDR3 DNA follows: TGCGCCAGCAGCCAAGCCCCTGGGACGCCTGAAGCTTTCTTT.

This sequence joins TRBV4-1 and TRBJ1-1; possible D gene TRBD1, 5 bases. The CDR3 spans 15 residues. The germline gives CDR1 MGHRA, CDR2 YSYEKL. The V gene lost 3 bases and the J gene lost 4 bases, with 15 bases spanning the gap. The CDR3: CASSQEGLSVTEAFF. CDR3 DNA sequence: TGCGCCAGCAGCCAGGAGGGACTATCCGTCACTGAAGCTTTCTTT.

This clonotype was counted ten times or more. This rearrangement joins TRBV7-2 to TRBJ2-1; no clear D. There are 15 residues in the CDR3. V was trimmed by 2 bases and J by 0 bases, leaving 8 bases between them. From germline, CDR1 is SGHTA and CDR2 FQGNSA. The CDR3 nucleotides read TGTGCCAGCAGCTTAAGGCCCGTCTCCTACAATGAGCAGTTCTTC. It translates to CASSLRPVSYNEQFF. Supplemented by reference TRBV7-2 and TRBJ2-1, the full variable domain reads GAGVSQSPSNKVTEKGKDVELRCDPISGHTALYWYRQSLGQGLEFLIYFQGNSAPDKSGLPSDRFSAERTGGSVSTLTIQRTQQEDSAVYLCASSLRPVSYNEQFFGPGTRLTVL.

The chain combines TRBV28 with TRBJ2-1, with D tentatively TRBD1 or TRBD2 (5 bases each). The CDR3 sequence is 14 residues long. Germline lookup yields CDR1 MDHEN and CDR2 SYDVKM. The ends were cut back, 5 bases at V and 3 bases at J, with 11 bases in the middle. The CDR3 reads CASSHGTLYNEQFF. As DNA, the CDR3 is TGTGCCAGCAGTCACGGGACCCTCTACAATGAGCAGTTCTTC.

The J gene is TRBJ2-5, the V gene TRBV3-1; tentatively, D is TRBD2 (6 bases). Trimming removed 0 bases at V and 1 base at J, with 15 bases between. CDR3 length: 17 amino acids. From germline, CDR1 is LGHDT and CDR2 YNNKEL (reference sequence). CDR3 coding DNA: TGTGCCAGCAGCCAAGAGCGAGCTAGCGTGGGCCAAGAGACCCAGTACTTC. It translates to CASSQERASVGQETQYF.

This sequence joins TRBV7-9 and TRBJ2-1; possibly TRBD1 for D (5 bases). The CDR3 extends over 14 amino acids. Germline lookup yields CDR1 SEHNR and CDR2 FQNEAQ (reference sequence). Deletions cut 5 bases from V and 2 bases from J, with 10 bases between. Here the CDR3 reads CASSPDMAYNEQFF. The CDR3 region has the DNA TGTGCCAGCAGCCCGGACATGGCCTACAATGAGCAGTTCTTC.